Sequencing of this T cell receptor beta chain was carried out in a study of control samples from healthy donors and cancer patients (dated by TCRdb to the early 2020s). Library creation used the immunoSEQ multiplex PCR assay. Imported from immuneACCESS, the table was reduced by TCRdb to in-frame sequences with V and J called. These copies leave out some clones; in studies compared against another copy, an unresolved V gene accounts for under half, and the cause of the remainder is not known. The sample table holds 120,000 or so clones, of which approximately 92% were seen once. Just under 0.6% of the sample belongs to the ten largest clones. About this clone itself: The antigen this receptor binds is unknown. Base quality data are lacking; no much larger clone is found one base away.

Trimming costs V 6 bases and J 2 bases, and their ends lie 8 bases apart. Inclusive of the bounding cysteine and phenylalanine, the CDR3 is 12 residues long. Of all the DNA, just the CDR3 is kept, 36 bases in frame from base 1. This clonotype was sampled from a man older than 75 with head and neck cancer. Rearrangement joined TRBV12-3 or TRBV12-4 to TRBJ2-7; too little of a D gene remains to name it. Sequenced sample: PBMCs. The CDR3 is CASSLEPYEQYF. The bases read TGTGCCAGCAGCTTGGAACCCTACGAGCAGTACTTC.